The T cell receptor (beta chain) under discussion was sequenced for a study of shared clonotypes between healthy human individuals. CDR3 length equals 12 residues. Germline CDR1 MNHNS, CDR2 SASEGT. V lost 2 bases to trimming and J lost 7 bases, with 5 bases between them. Repertoires were generated with immunoSEQ multiplex PCR, while TCRdb's copy carries only in-frame clones and drops some. The sample consists of roughly 890,000 clones, 80% to 95% of them appearing once. Naive-designated CD8 cells lacked CD45RO, were positively enriched for CCR7, and omitted terminally differentiated effector memory CD45RA+ cells. This clone showed up just a few times.

The origin of this receptor is a man younger than 40 in good health. V gene TRBV6-1 combines with J gene TRBJ2-2; D is undetermined. The sequencing input was naive CD8+ T cells sorted from blood. The CDR3 DNA sequence: TGTGCCAGCAGTGAATATGGCGGGGAGCTGTTTTTT. This sequence encodes CASSEYGGELFF.